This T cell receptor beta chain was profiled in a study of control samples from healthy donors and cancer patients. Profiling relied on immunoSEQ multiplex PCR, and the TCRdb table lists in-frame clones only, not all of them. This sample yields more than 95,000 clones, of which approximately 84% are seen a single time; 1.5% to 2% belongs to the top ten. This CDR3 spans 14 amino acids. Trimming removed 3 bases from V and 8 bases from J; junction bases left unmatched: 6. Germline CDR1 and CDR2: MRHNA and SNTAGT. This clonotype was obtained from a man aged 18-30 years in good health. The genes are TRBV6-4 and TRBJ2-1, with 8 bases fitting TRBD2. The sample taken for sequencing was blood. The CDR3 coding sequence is TGTGCCAGCAGTGAGTCAGCGGGAGAACATGAGCAGTTCTTC. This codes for CASSESAGEHEQFF.